Below are 18 T cell receptor beta chains sequenced from a single sample in a study of blood T cell repertoires in COVID-19. Using immunoSEQ multiplex PCR, the repertoire was profiled, and TCRdb retains in-frame clones only, with some absent. Here the sample spans tens of thousands of clones, 78% being singletons. What was sequenced was peripheral blood. These receptors were obtained from a man in his 70s with COVID-19, enrolled during active disease.

This clone is a singleton in its sample. The chain links TRBV9 to TRBJ2-3; 8 bases line up with TRBD1. The CDR3 runs to 15 residues. The junction had 0 bases not matched to a gene; V was cut back by 0 bases and J by 0 bases. Germline CDR1 is SGDLS and CDR2 is YYNGEE. CDR3 bases: TGTGCCAGCAGCGTAGGGACAGGGAGCACAGATACGCAGTATTTT. Translated, it gives CASSVGTGSTDTQYF. Using reference TRBV9 and TRBJ2-3 for the parts outside the CDR3, the full variable domain is DSGVTQTPKHLITATGQRVTLRCSPRSGDLSVYWYQQSLDQGLQFLIQYYNGEERAKGNILERFSAQQFPDLHSELNLSSLELGDSALYFCASSVGTGSTDTQYFGPGTRLTVL.

By sample fraction, this clone is medium-sized. The rearrangement links TRBV7-3 to TRBJ1-1, with TRBD1 matching over 9 bases. The germline CDR1 and CDR2 sequences are SGHTA and FQGTGA. The CDR3 is 14 amino acids. V lost 5 bases, J lost 5 bases, and 6 bases stayed unmatched. The CDR3 reads CASSPGQGRTEAFF. In DNA form, the CDR3 reads TGTGCCAGCAGCCCCGGACAGGGGAGGACTGAAGCTTTCTTT.

The count of this clone is one. The J gene is TRBJ1-2, the V gene TRBV7-2, with 7 bases fitting TRBD1. The CDR3 extends over 13 amino acids. The J segment lost 8 bases and the V segment lost 3 bases, leaving 6 bases of the junction unmatched. Germline-derived CDR1 and CDR2 are SGHTA and FQGNSA. The CDR3 reads CASSLEGAGGYTF. CDR3 sequence (DNA): TGTGCCAGCAGCTTGGAGGGGGCGGGAGGCTACACCTTC.

The chain uses TRBV5-1 and TRBJ2-5; a weak D match, TRBD2 (6 bases). The V gene's germline CDR1 is SGHRS and CDR2 YFSETQ. There are 15 residues in the CDR3. The germline V and J ends were trimmed by 4 bases and 5 bases, with 18 bases remaining between them. In DNA form, the CDR3 reads TGCGCCAGCAGCCCATCGGACGGGACTTGGGAGACCCAGTACTTC. Translating gives CASSPSDGTWETQYF.

The chain recombines TRBV28 with TRBJ2-6, with TRBD1 identical over 8 bases. The V gene's germline CDR1 is MDHEN and CDR2 SYDVKM. With 6 bases clipped from V and 3 bases from J, the junction kept 7 bases outside the gene matches. CDR3 length: 16 residues. Here the CDR3 reads CASRGQGLGGANVLTF. The CDR3 DNA reads TGTGCCAGCAGAGGACAGGGCCTTGGTGGGGCCAACGTCCTGACTTTC. Filled out from reference TRBV28 and TRBJ2-6, the complete variable domain reads DVKVTQSSRYLVKRTGEKVFLECVQDMDHENMFWYRQDPGLGLRLIYFSYDVKMKEKGDIPEGYSVSREKKERFSLILESASTNQTSMYLCASRGQGLGGANVLTFGAGSRLTVL.

V and J are TRBV19 and TRBJ1-1, with 8 bases fitting TRBD1. This CDR3 is 15 amino acids long. V lost 6 bases to trimming and J lost 4 bases; unmatched junction nucleotides: 10. Germline CDR1 is LNHDA and CDR2 is SQIVND (reference sequence). CDR3 loop: CASRSLGQGGTEAFF. Written as DNA, the CDR3 is TGTGCCAGTAGGAGCTTAGGACAGGGAGGCACTGAAGCTTTCTTT.

The chain is built from TRBV7-2 and TRBJ1-1; 8 nucleotides agree with TRBD1. The J segment lost 4 bases and the V segment lost 5 bases, leaving 9 bases of the junction unmatched. This CDR3 is built from 15 residues. CDR1 and CDR2 from the germline V gene are SGHTA and FQGNSA. Here the CDR3 reads CASSPRQGRVTEAFF. CDR3 sequence (DNA): TGTGCCAGCAGCCCCCGACAGGGGAGGGTCACTGAAGCTTTCTTT. Together with reference TRBV7-2 and TRBJ1-1, the CDR3 gives the full variable domain: GAGVSQSPSNKVTEKGKDVELRCDPISGHTALYWYRQSLGQGLEFLIYFQGNSAPDKSGLPSDRFSAERTGGSVSTLTIQRTQQEDSAVYLCASSPRQGRVTEAFFGQGTRLTVV.

V is TRBV19 and J is TRBJ1-1, with 9 bases that match TRBD1. The ends lost 8 bases at V and 9 bases at J; junction bases unmatched: 7. Germline lookup yields CDR1 LNHDA and CDR2 SQIVND (reference sequence). The CDR3 consists of 12 residues. DNA of the CDR3: TGTGCCAGTCAGGGACAGGGACTGAAAGCTTTCTTT. Translating gives CASQGQGLKAFF.

The chain combines TRBV15 with TRBJ1-1; D is ambiguous. Trimming took off 5 bases at V and 4 bases at J, with 8 bases between the two ends. The CDR3 is 12 amino acids. CDR1 LNHNV and CDR2 YYDKDF come from the germline V gene (reference sequence). CDR3 nucleotides: TGTGCCACCAGCTCGACAAGCACTGAAGCTTTCTTT. This gives the protein CATSSTSTEAFF.

This rearrangement joins TRBV3-1 (or the pseudogene TRBV3-2) to TRBJ1-5; weak D call: TRBD1 (6 bases). The CDR3 runs 17 residues. Trimming took 3 bases from V and 9 from J, leaving 24 bases between them. From germline, CDR1 is LGHDT and CDR2 YNNKEL (reference sequence). Here the CDR3 reads CASSQSSTGLIVRPQHF. DNA for the CDR3: TGTGCCAGCAGCCAGTCCTCGACAGGTTTAATAGTACGGCCCCAGCATTTT.

The gene calls are TRBV6-5 and TRBJ1-1; 9 bases are a match to TRBD1. The CDR3 has 14 amino acids. The V gene's germline CDR1 is MNHEY and CDR2 SVGAGI. The ends lost 2 bases at V and 5 bases at J; junction bases unmatched: 3. The CDR3 DNA follows: TGTGCCAGCAGTTACGGGACAGGGCGAACTGAAGCTTTCTTT. As protein: CASSYGTGRTEAFF.

Worth noting for this clone: The same CDR3 can be traced to other DNA sequences in this sample. The chain couples TRBV19 to TRBJ2-2; D not resolved. V was trimmed by 5 bases and J by 2 bases, leaving 6 bases between them. Per the germline V gene, CDR1 is LNHDA and CDR2 is SQIVND (reference sequence). The CDR3 consists of 13 residues. CDR3 coding DNA: TGTGCCAGTAGTGGCGGAAACACCGGGGAGCTGTTTTTT. Its protein is CASSGGNTGELFF.

This chain links TRBV7-2 with TRBJ1-3; 9 bases fit TRBD1. This CDR3 has 16 amino acids. The V and J ends lost 5 bases and 1 base, in that order; junction bases with no gene match: 6. Germline V gives CDR1 SGHTA, CDR2 FQGNSA. The DNA of the CDR3 is TGTGCCAGCAGCCAGGACAGGGGAAGGTCTGGAAACACCATATATTTT. Its translation is CASSQDRGRSGNTIYF.

This chain links TRBV7-9 with TRBJ1-1; D remains ambiguous. From germline, CDR1 is SEHNR and CDR2 FQNEAQ (reference sequence). V was trimmed by 2 bases and J by 6 bases, leaving 7 bases between them. The CDR3 sequence is 12 residues long. CDR3 region: CASSLLAAEAFF. In DNA form, the CDR3 reads TGTGCCAGCAGCTTACTAGCGGCTGAAGCTTTCTTT.

This clone was picked up a small number of times. This CDR3 is CASSRDRGTDTQYF. The CDR3, as DNA: TGCGCCAGCAGCCGCGACAGGGGCACAGATACGCAGTATTTT. The V and J genes are TRBV5-1 and TRBJ2-3; the match to TRBD1 covers 7 bases. The ends lost 4 bases at V and 1 base at J; junction bases unmatched: 3. The CDR3 loop spans 14 amino acids. CDR1 and CDR2 (germline): SGHRS, YFSETQ.

The chain uses TRBV7-9 and TRBJ2-7; 9 nucleotides agree with TRBD2. V was clipped by 3 bases and J by 2 bases; unmatched bases: 11. The V gene's germline CDR1 is SEHNR and CDR2 FQNEAQ (reference sequence). This CDR3 is 17 amino acids long. For the CDR3, the DNA is TGTGCCAGCAGCTTTGGTGCGGGGGGGAGCGGGGCCTACGAGCAGTACTTC. This gives the protein CASSFGAGGSGAYEQYF.

The genes are TRBV6-1 and TRBJ2-1; 8 bases are shared with TRBD2. The trim removed 3 bases at V and 4 bases at J, leaving 8 bases unmatched. This CDR3 contains 16 residues. Germline CDR1 is MNHNS and CDR2 is SASEGT. The CDR3 region is CASSEGLDPLYNEQFF. DNA of the CDR3: TGTGCCAGCAGTGAGGGACTAGACCCACTGTACAATGAGCAGTTCTTC.

This chain links TRBV19 with TRBJ2-3; 7 bases align to TRBD2. The CDR3 runs to 16 residues. V was clipped by 2 bases and J by 0 bases; unmatched bases: 5. CDR1 LNHDA and CDR2 SQIVND come from the germline V gene (reference sequence). CDR3 nucleotides: TGTGCCAGTAGTATACTAGCGGAAACTAGCACAGATACGCAGTATTTT. Its translation is CASSILAETSTDTQYF.